This T cell receptor beta chain was identified in a study of identical twins. TCRdb re-called the 5' RACE reads with MiXCR, one entry per CDR3 protein. The table has a few hundred thousand distinct CDR3 sequences, roughly 10% seen once. V shed 0 bases and J 4 bases; nucleotides not matched to a gene: 11. CDR3 length: 17 residues. From germline, CDR1 is LGHDT and CDR2 YNNKEL (reference sequence). General study findings and limits: Without tracking the same donors, conclusions rested on cross-sectional statistical analysis.

This clonotype was counted a few times. Antigen specificity is unknown. What was sequenced was naive T cells sorted from blood. The receptor comes from a woman in her forties or fifties in good health. The V call is TRBV3-1, the J call TRBJ2-5, with 7 bases identical to TRBD1. The CDR3 protein is CASSQDLVRDRTETQYF. CDR3 nucleotide sequence: TGTGCCAGCAGCCAAGATTTGGTCCGGGACAGAACAGAGACCCAGTACTTC.